The 3 T cell receptor beta chains presented below share a single source sample, sequenced in a study of cytomegalovirus exposure and HLA in healthy donors. PCR employed 60 Vbeta and 13 Jbeta primers. Sequencing was performed with immunoSEQ multiplex PCR; in TCRdb, only in-frame clones are kept and a portion is missing. The repertoire includes fewer than 200,000 clones, around 83% of them detected once, and 1.6% sits in the top ten. The sequencing sample was made of PBMCs. These receptor sequences come from a man in his forties or fifties in good health and CMV-seronegative.

This clone was counted only a few times. The CDR3: CASSSGQGSYGYTF. The DNA of the CDR3 is TGTGCCAGCAGTTCCGGACAGGGATCCTATGGCTACACCTTC. V is TRBV6-5 and J is TRBJ1-2, with TRBD1 matching over 8 bases. The CDR3 extends over 14 amino acids. Germline CDR1 is MNHEY and CDR2 is SVGAGI. After removal of 4 bases from V and 4 bases from J, the junction contained 5 bases not matched to a gene.

This clone was picked up one time. This sequence joins TRBV14 and TRBJ2-1; TRBD2 agrees at 11 bases. Per the germline V gene, CDR1 is SGHDN and CDR2 is FVKESK. V lost 1 base and J lost 9; bases outside the gene matches: 8. This CDR3 is built from 16 residues. CDR3 amino acids: CASSQGYSGGAFEQFF. The CDR3 DNA reads as TGTGCCAGCAGCCAAGGATATAGCGGGGGGGCCTTTGAGCAGTTCTTC.

This clone was recorded a few times. The chain uses TRBV7-2 and TRBJ2-7; D possibly corresponds to TRBD1 (6 bases). The CDR3 spans 13 residues. The germline V gene has CDR1 SGHTA and CDR2 FQGNSA. The V and J ends lost 5 bases and 4 bases respectively, with 12 bases between them. The CDR3 DNA sequence: TGTGCCAGCAGCGTGACCAGGGGTTACGAGCAGTACTTC. Translated: CASSVTRGYEQYF.